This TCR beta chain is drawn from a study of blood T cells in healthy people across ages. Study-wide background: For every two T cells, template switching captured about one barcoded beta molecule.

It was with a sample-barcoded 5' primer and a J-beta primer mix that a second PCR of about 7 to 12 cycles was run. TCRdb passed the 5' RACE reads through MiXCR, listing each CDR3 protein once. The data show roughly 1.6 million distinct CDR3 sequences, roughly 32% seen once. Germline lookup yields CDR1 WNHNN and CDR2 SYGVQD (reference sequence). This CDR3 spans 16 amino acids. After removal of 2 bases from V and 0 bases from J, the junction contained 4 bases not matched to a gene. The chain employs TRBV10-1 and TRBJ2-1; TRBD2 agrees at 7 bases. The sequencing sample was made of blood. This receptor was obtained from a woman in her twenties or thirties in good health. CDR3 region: CASSESLAASYNEQFF. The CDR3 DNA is TGCGCCAGCAGTGAGAGTCTAGCGGCCTCCTACAATGAGCAGTTCTTC.